This TCR beta chain was documented in a study of cytotoxic CD8 clonotypes in ibrutinib-treated CLL. Study-level background: Complete response was seen in 2 patients and partial in some 25; around twelve progressed and about 15 stayed remitted after a median roughly 70 months. Response samples came after a median roughly 13 months of treatment, range 6 to 36.

This CDR3 has 15 amino acids. Germline-derived CDR1 and CDR2 are SGHNT and YYREEE (reference sequence). Trimming removed 0 bases from V and 6 bases from J; junction bases left unmatched: 4. The data were produced by immunoSEQ multiplex PCR, yet TCRdb's version contains in-frame clones alone and is incomplete. Among 250,000 to 350,000 clones listed, 76% were seen once. The clonotype was recovered from a human donor with chronic lymphocytic leukemia. Sequenced here: PBMCs, sampled at disease progression, from a patient treated with ibrutinib. The rearrangement uses TRBV5-4 and TRBJ1-4; 8 bases are shared with TRBD1. The CDR3 DNA reads TGTGCCAGCAGCTTGGCAGGGACAGGAGATGAAAAACTGTTTTTT. Protein product: CASSLAGTGDEKLFF.